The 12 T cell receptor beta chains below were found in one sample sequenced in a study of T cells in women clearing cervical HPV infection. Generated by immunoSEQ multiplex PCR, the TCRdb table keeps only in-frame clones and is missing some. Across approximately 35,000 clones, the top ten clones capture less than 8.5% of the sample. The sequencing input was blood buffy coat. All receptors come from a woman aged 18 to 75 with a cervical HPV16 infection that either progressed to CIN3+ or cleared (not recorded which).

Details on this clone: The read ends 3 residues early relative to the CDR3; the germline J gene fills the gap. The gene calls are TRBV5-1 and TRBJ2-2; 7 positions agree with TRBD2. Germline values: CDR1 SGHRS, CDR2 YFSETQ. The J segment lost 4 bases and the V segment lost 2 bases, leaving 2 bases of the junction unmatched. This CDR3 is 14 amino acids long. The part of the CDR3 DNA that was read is TGCGCCAGCAGCTTCCGCGGGGGCACCGGGGAG. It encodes CASSFRGGTGE. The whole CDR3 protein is CASSFRGGTGELFF. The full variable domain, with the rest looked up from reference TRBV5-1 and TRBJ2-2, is KAGVTQTPRYLIKTRGQQVTLSCSPISGHRSVSWYQQTPGQGLQFLFEYFSETQRNKGNFPGRFSGRQFSNSRSEMNVSTLELGDSALYLCASSFRGGTGELFFGEGSRLTVL.

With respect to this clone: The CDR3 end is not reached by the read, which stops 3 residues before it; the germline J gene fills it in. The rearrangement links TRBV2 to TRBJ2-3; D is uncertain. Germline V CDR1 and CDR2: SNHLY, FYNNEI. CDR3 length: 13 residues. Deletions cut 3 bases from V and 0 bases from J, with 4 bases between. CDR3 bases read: TGTGCCAGCAGTGAGACTAGCACAGATACG. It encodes CASSETSTDT. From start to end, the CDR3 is CASSETSTDTQYF.

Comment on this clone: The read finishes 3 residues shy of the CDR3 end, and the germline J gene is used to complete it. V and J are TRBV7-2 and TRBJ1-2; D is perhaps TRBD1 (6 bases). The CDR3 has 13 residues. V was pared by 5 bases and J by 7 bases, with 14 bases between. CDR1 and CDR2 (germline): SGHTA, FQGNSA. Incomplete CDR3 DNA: TGTGCCAGCAGCCTAAACAGGGTCGGTGGC. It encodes CASSLNRVGG. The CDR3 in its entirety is CASSLNRVGGYTF.

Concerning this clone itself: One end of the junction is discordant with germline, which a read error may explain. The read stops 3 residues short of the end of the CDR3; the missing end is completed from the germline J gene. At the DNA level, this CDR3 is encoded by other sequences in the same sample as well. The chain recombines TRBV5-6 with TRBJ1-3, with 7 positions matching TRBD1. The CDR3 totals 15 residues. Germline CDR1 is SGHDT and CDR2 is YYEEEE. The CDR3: CASSFGRGAGNTIYF. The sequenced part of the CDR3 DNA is TGTGCCAGCAGCTTCGGCAGGGGGGCTGGAAACACG.

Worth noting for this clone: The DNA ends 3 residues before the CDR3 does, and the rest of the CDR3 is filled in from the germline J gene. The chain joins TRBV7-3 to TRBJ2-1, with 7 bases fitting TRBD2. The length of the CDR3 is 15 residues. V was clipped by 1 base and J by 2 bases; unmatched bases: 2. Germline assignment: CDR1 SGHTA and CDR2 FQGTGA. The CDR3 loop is CASSLSGTTYNEQFF. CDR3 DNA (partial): TGTGCCAGCAGCTTAAGTGGGACTACCTACAATGAG.

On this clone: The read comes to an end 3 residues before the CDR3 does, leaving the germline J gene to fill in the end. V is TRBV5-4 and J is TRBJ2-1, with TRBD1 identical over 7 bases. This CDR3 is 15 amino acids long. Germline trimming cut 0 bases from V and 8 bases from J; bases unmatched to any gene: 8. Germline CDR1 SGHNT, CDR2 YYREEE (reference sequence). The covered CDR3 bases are TGTGCCAGCAGCTTGGCCGGACAGGTTCAGGATGAG. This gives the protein CASSLAGQVQDE. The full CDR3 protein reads CASSLAGQVQDEQFF.

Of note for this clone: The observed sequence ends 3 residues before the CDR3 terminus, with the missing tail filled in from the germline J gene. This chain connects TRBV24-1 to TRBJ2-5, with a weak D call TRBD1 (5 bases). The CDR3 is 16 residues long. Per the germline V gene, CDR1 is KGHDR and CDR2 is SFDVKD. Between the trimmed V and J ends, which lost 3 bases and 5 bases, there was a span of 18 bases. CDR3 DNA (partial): TGTGCCACCAGTGATCAATCCAGGGTAGGGGTCGAGACC. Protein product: CATSDQSRVGVET. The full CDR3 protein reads CATSDQSRVGVETQYF.

The CDR3 here is CASSESIRDSLNEQFF. The covered CDR3 bases are TGCGCCAGCAGTGAGTCTATCCGGGACAGTCTTAATGAG. The V gene is TRBV10-2, the J gene TRBJ2-1, with 7 bases matching TRBD1. The missing CDR3 end, 3 residues past where the read stops, is filled in from the germline J gene. V dropped 0 bases and J dropped 7; count of bases not matched to a gene: 9. The CDR3 is 16 residues long. CDR1 and CDR2 from the germline V gene are WSHSY and SAAADI.

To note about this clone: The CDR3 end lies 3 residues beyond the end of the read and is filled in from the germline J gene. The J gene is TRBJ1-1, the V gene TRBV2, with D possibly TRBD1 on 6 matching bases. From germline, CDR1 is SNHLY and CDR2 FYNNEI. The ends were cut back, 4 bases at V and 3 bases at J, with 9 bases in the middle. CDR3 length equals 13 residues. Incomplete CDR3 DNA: TGTGCCAGCAGTGGAAACAGGGACACTGAA. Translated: CASSGNRDTE. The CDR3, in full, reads CASSGNRDTEAFF.

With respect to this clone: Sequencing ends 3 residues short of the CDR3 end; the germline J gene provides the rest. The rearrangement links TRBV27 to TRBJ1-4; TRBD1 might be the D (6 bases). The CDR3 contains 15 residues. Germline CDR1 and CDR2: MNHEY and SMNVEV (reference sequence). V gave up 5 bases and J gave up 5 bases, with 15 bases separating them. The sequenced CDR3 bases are TGTGCCAGCAGTCCTCGTAGGGGGAGCAATGAAAAA. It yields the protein CASSPRRGSNEK. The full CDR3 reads CASSPRRGSNEKLFF.

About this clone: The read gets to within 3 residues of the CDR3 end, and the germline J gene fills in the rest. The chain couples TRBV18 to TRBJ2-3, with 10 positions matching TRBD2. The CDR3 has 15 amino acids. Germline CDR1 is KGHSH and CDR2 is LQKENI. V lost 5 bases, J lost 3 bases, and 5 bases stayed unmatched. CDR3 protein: CASSFSGGATDTQYF. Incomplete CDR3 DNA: TGTGCCAGCTCATTCAGCGGGGGGGCGACAGATACG.

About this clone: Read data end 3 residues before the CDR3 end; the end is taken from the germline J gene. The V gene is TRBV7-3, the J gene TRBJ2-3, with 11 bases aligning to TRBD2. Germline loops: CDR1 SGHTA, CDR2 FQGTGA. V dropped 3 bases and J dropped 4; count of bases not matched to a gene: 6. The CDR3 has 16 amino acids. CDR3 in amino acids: CASSFLAGGPADTQYF. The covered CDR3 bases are TGTGCCAGCAGCTTTTTAGCGGGAGGGCCAGCAGATACG.